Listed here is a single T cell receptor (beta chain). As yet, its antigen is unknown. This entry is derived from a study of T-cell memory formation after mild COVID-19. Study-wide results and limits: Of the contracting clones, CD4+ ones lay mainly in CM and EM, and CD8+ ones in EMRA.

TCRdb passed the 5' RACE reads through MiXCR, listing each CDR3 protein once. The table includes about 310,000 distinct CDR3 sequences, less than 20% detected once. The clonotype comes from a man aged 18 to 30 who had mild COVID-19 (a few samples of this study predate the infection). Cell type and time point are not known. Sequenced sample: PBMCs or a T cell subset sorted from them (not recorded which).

CDR3 DNA: TGTGCCAGCAGTCGACAGGCGAACACCGGGGAGCTGTTTTTT. Translating gives CASSRQANTGELFF. The rearrangement joins TRBV7-3 to TRBJ2-2; D might be TRBD1 (6 bases). The CDR3 extends over 14 amino acids. Looked up from germline, CDR1 is SGHTA and CDR2 is FQGTGA. With 6 bases removed from V and 0 bases from J, the gap between germline ends came to 8 bases.